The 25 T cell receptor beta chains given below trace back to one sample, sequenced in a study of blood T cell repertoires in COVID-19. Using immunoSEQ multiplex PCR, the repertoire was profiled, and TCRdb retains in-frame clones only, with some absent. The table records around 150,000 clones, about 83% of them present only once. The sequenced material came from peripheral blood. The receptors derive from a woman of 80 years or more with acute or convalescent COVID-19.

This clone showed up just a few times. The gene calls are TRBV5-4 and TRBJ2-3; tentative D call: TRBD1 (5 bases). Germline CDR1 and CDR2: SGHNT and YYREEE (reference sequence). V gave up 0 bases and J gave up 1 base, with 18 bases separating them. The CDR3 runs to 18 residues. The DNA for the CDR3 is TGTGCCAGCAGCTTGGCGGCAGGGCTGGTGGTCCGCACAGATACGCAGTATTTT. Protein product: CASSLAAGLVVRTDTQYF. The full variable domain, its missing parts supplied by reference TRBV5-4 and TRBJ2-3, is ETGVTQSPTHLIKTRGQQVTLRCSSQSGHNTVSWYQQALGQGPQFIFQYYREEENGRGNFPPRFSGLQFPNYSSELNVNALELDDSALYLCASSLAAGLVVRTDTQYFGPGTRLTVL.

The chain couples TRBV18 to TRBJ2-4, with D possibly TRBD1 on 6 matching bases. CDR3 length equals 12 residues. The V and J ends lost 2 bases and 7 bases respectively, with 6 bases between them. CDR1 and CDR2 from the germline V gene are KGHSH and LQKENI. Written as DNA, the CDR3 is TGTGCCAGCTCACCAGACAGGAACATTCAGTACTTC. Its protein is CASSPDRNIQYF.

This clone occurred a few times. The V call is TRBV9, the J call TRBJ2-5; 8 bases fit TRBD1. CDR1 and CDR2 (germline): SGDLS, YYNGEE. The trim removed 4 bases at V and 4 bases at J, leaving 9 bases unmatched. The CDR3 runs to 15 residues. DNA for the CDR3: TGTGCCAGCAGCCCACGAAACGGACAGGGAGAGACCCAGTACTTC. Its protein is CASSPRNGQGETQYF.

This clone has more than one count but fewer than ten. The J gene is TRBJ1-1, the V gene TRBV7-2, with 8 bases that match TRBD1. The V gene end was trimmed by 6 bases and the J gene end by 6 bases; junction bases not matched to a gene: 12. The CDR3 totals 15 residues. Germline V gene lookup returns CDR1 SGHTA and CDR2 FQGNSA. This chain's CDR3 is CASSPFPRGRAEAFF. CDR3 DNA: TGTGCCAGCAGTCCCTTTCCCAGGGGGCGGGCTGAAGCTTTCTTT.

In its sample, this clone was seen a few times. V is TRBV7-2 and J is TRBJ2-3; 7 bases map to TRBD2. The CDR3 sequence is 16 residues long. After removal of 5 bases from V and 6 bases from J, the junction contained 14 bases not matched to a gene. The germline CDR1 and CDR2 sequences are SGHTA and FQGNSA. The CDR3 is CASSPFGGGTTDTQYF. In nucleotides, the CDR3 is TGTGCCAGCAGCCCCTTTGGCGGGGGAACCACGGATACGCAGTATTTT.

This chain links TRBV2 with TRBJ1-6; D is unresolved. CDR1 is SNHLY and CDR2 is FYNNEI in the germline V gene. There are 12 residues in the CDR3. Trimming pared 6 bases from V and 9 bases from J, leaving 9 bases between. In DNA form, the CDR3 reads TGTGCCAGCAGGGCGGTTAGTTCACCCCTCCACTTT. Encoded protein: CASRAVSSPLHF.

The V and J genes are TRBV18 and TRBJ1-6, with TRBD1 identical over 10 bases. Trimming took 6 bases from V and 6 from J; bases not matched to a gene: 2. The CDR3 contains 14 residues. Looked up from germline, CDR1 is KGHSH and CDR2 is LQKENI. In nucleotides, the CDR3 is TGTGCCAGCTCTCGGGACAGGGGTAATTCACCCCTCCACTTT. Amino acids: CASSRDRGNSPLHF.

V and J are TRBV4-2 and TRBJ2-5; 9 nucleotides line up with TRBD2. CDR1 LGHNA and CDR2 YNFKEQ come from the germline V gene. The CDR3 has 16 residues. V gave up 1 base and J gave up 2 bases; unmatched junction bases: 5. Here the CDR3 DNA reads TGTGCCAGCAGCCAAGGAGGGCTAGCGGGACAAGAGACCCAGTACTTC. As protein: CASSQGGLAGQETQYF.

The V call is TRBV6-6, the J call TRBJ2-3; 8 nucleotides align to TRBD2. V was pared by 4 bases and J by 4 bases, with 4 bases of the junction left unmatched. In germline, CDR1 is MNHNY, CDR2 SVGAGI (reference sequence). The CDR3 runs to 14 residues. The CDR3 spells CASSFPAGADTQYF. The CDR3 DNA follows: TGTGCCAGCAGTTTCCCAGCGGGGGCAGATACGCAGTATTTT.

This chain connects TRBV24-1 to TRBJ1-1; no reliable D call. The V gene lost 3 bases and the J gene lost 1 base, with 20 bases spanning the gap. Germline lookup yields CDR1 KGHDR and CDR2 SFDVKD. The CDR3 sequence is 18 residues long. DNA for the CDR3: TGTGCCACCAGTGATCCCCGCAGCGTTACCCCAAAGAACACTGAAGCTTTCTTT. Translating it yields CATSDPRSVTPKNTEAFF.

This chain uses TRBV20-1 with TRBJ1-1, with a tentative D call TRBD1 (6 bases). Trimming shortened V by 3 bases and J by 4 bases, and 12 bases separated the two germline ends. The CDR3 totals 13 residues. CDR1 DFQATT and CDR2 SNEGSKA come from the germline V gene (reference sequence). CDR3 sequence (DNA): TGCAGTGCTAGTGCCGGGACACCCACTGAAGCTTTCTTT. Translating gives CSASAGTPTEAFF.

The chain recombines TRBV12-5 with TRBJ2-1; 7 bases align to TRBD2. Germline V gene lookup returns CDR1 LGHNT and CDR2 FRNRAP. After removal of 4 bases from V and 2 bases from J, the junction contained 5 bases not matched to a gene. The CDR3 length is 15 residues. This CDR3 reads CASGWSSGTYNEQFF. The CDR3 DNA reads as TGTGCTAGTGGTTGGTCTAGCGGCACCTACAATGAGCAGTTCTTC.

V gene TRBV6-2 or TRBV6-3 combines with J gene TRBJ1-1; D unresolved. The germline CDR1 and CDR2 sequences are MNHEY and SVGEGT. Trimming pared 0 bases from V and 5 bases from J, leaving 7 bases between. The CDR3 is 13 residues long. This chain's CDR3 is CASSYSVLTEAFF. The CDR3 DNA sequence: TGTGCCAGCAGTTACTCGGTACTGACTGAAGCTTTCTTT.

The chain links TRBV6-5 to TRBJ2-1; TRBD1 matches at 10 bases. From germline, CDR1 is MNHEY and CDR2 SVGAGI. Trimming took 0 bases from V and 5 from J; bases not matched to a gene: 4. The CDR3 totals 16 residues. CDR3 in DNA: TGTGCCAGCAGTTACTCCGGGACAGGGGTCGACAATGAGCAGTTCTTC. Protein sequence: CASSYSGTGVDNEQFF.

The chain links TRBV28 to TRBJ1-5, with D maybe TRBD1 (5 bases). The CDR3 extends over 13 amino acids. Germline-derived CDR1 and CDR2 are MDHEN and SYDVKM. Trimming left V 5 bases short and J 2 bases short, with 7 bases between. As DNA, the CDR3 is TGTGCCAGCAGTGCACAGGGCAATCAGCCCCAGCATTTT. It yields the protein CASSAQGNQPQHF.

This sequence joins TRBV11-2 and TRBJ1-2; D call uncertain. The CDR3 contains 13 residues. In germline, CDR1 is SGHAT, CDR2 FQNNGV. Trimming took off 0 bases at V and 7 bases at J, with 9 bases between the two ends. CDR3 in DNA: TGTGCCAGCAGCTTAGATGCGGCCCTTGGCTACACCTTC. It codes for CASSLDAALGYTF. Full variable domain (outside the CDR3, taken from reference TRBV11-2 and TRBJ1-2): EAGVAQSPRYKIIEKRQSVAFWCNPISGHATLYWYQQILGQGPKLLIQFQNNGVVDDSQLPKDRFSAERLKGVDSTLKIQPAKLEDSAVYLCASSLDAALGYTFGSGTRLTVV.

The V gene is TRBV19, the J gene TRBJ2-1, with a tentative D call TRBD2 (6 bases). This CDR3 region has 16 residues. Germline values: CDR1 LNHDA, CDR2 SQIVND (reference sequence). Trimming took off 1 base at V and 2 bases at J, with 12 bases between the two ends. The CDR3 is CASSIAGGAPYNEQFF. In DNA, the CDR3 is TGTGCCAGTAGTATAGCAGGCGGGGCCCCCTACAATGAGCAGTTCTTC.

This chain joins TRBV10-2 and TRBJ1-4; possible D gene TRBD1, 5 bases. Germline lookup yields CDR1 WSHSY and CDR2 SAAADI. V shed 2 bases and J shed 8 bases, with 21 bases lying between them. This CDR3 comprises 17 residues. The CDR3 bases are TGCGCCAGCAGTGAGGCAGGGATAGGCCCTAAGGGGGAAAAACTGTTTTTT. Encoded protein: CASSEAGIGPKGEKLFF.

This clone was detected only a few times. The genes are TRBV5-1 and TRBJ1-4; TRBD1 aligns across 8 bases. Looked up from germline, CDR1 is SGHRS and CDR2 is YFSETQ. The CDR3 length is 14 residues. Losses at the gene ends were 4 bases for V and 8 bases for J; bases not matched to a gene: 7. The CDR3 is CASSRGQGAEKLFF. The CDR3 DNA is TGCGCCAGCAGCCGCGGACAGGGTGCGGAAAAACTGTTTTTT.

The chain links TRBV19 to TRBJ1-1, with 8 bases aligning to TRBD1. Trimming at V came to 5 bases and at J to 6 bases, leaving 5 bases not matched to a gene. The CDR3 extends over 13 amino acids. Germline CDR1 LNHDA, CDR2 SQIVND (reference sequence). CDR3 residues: CASSAGGWAEAFF. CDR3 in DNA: TGTGCCAGTAGTGCAGGGGGCTGGGCTGAAGCTTTCTTT.

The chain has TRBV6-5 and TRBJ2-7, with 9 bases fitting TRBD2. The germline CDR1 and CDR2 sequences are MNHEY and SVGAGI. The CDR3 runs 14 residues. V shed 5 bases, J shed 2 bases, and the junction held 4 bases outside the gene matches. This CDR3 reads CASSILAGPYEQYF. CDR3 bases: TGTGCCAGCAGTATTCTAGCGGGACCCTACGAGCAGTACTTC.

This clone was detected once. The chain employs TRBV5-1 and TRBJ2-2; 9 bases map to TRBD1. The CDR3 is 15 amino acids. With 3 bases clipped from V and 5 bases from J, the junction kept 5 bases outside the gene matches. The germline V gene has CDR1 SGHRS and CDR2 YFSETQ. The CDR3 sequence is CASSSGQGPTGELFF. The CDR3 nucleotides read TGCGCCAGCAGCTCGGGACAGGGTCCTACCGGGGAGCTGTTTTTT.

CDR3 in amino acids: CASSLAGNTEAFF. The CDR3 nucleotides are TGTGCCAGCAGCCTTGCCGGGAACACTGAAGCTTTCTTT. The chain recombines TRBV5-8 with TRBJ1-1; D is unresolved. The V end was cut by 4 bases, the J end by 1 base, with 8 bases between. This CDR3 spans 13 amino acids. Germline V gives CDR1 SGHTS, CDR2 YDEGEE.

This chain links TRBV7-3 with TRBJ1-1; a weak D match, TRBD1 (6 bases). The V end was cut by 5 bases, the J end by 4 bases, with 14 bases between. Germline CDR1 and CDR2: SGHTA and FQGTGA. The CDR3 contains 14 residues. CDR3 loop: CASSTTGLGTEAFF. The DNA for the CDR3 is TGTGCCAGCAGCACCACAGGGTTGGGCACTGAAGCTTTCTTT.

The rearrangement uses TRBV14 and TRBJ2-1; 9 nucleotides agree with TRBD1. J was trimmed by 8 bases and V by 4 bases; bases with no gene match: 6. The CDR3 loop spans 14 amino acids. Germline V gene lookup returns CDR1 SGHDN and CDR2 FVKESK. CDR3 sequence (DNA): TGTGCCAGCAGCCGGGACAGGGATTTCGATGAGCAGTTCTTC. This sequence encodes CASSRDRDFDEQFF.